This T cell receptor (beta chain) comes out of a study of T cell changes during pregnancy in multiple sclerosis. Germline CDR1 and CDR2: MDHEN and SYDVKM. The CDR3 extends over 16 amino acids. Deletions cut 4 bases from V and 1 base from J, with 16 bases between. The method was immunoSEQ multiplex PCR; TCRdb's version includes in-frame clones alone and lacks a portion of them. The sample records tens of thousands of clones, roughly 89% being singletons. The count of this clone is one. The chain carries TRBV28 and TRBJ1-1, with D unclear. Sequencing used peripheral blood, obtained in the third trimester of pregnancy. The sequence was obtained from a female donor in good health, enrolled as a control in a pregnancy study. For the CDR3, the DNA is TGTGCCAGCAGTTCCCCGAGAGGACGGGAGAACACTGAAGCTTTCTTT. It specifies CASSSPRGRENTEAFF.